These 26 T cell receptor beta chains were all obtained from the same sample, sequenced in a study of PD-1 blockade in classical Hodgkin lymphoma. The time point: newly diagnosed, previously untreated cHL patient sample. Produced via immunoSEQ multiplex PCR; TCRdb's table is partial and in-frame only. Of tens of thousands of clones in the sample, about 93% were seen once. The sequenced sample consisted of peripheral blood mononuclear cells (PBMCs). The receptors shown here come from a human donor with classical Hodgkin lymphoma.

The chain has TRBV29-1 and TRBJ2-5; perhaps D is TRBD1 or TRBD2 (5 bases each). V was trimmed by 1 base and J by 0 bases, leaving 12 bases between them. This CDR3 has 15 amino acids. CDR1 and CDR2 from the germline V gene are SQVTM and ANQGSEA. CDR3 sequence reads: CSVEGGALYQETQYF. CDR3 coding DNA: TGCAGCGTTGAAGGAGGGGCACTGTACCAAGAGACCCAGTACTTC.

This sequence joins TRBV21-1 and TRBJ2-5. TRBV21-1 is labeled a pseudogene. The CDR3 spans 17 residues. CDR3 region: CASSNFKLIPKGETQYF. The DNA of the CDR3 is TGTGCCAGCAGCAATTTTAAACTAATCCCCAAGGGAGAGACCCAGTACTTC.

This CDR3 reads CASSLMDGTAYNEQFF. The CDR3 DNA is TGTGCCAGCAGCCTTATGGACGGGACAGCCTACAATGAGCAGTTCTTC. The rearrangement links TRBV28 to TRBJ2-1, with 7 bases identical to TRBD1. CDR3 length: 16 residues. With V trimmed by 6 bases and J by 2 bases, 10 bases remained unmatched. The V gene's germline CDR1 is MDHEN and CDR2 SYDVKM.

This chain links TRBV5-1 with TRBJ2-5; D unclear. CDR3 length: 13 residues. Per the germline V gene, CDR1 is SGHRS and CDR2 is YFSETQ. V dropped 4 bases and J dropped 4 bases, with 11 bases sitting between them. The chain's CDR3 is CASSLPVGETQYF. CDR3 DNA sequence: TGCGCCAGCAGCCTGCCGGTGGGAGAGACCCAGTACTTC.

V is TRBV6-5 and J is TRBJ2-7; D is perhaps TRBD1 or TRBD2 (6 bases each). The length of the CDR3 is 13 residues. Germline CDR1 is MNHEY and CDR2 is SVGAGI. V gave up 2 bases and J gave up 5 bases, with 10 bases separating them. Written as DNA, the CDR3 is TGTGCCAGCAGTTACCCGGGGGCCCACGAGCAGTACTTC. Its translation: CASSYPGAHEQYF.

The J gene is TRBJ2-3, the V gene TRBV5-4; the match to TRBD2 covers 8 bases. Trimming at V came to 0 bases and at J to 4 bases, leaving 4 bases not matched to a gene. The CDR3 spans 15 residues. CDR1 is SGHNT, CDR2 YYREEE, per germline (reference sequence). The CDR3 loop reads CASSLELAVADTQYF. The CDR3 nucleotides are TGTGCCAGCAGCTTGGAACTAGCGGTGGCAGATACGCAGTATTTT.

This chain connects TRBV19 to TRBJ1-2; D is possibly TRBD1 (6 bases). Trimming took off 11 bases at V and 3 bases at J, with 25 bases between the two ends. The length of the CDR3 is 16 residues. Germline V CDR1 and CDR2: LNHDA, SQIVND (reference sequence). CDR3 sequence (DNA): TGTGCCGGAGGGGGAACCGGCAAGGAAGGCGACTATGGCTACACCTTC. Amino acid sequence: CAGGGTGKEGDYGYTF.

This chain joins TRBV2 and TRBJ1-5; perhaps TRBD1 as D (5 bases). Germline loops: CDR1 SNHLY, CDR2 FYNNEI. With 2 bases removed from V and 7 bases from J, the gap between germline ends came to 12 bases. This CDR3 contains 14 residues. The CDR3 is CASSEQRWDQPQHF. CDR3 nucleotides: TGTGCCAGCAGTGAACAAAGGTGGGACCAGCCCCAGCATTTT.

The CDR3 DNA follows: TGTGCCAGCAGCTTAGAGGGGGCCCCCTGGGATACGCAGTATTTT. Translation: CASSLEGAPWDTQYF. This chain uses TRBV11-3 with TRBJ2-3; weak D call: TRBD1 (6 bases). V lost 0 bases to trimming and J lost 6 bases, with 13 bases between them. CDR3 length: 15 amino acids. Per the germline V gene, CDR1 is SGHNT and CDR2 is YENEEA.

The chain couples TRBV5-6 to TRBJ1-3; maybe TRBD1 (6 bases). Trimming stripped 7 bases from V and 0 bases from J, with 11 bases between. Looked up from germline, CDR1 is SGHDT and CDR2 is YYEEEE. This CDR3 region has 14 residues. The CDR3 DNA is TGTGCCAGCCACGACAGGAGCTCTGGAAACACCATATATTTT. It codes for CASHDRSSGNTIYF.

The rearrangement links TRBV5-1 to TRBJ1-4; 7 bases agree with TRBD1. Germline loops: CDR1 SGHRS, CDR2 YFSETQ. CDR3 length: 15 residues. The V and J ends lost 3 bases and 3 bases, in that order; junction bases with no gene match: 5. CDR3 bases: TGCGCCAGCAGCTCGGGACAGAGCTCTAATGAAAAACTGTTTTTT. Residues: CASSSGQSSNEKLFF.

This clone appeared a few times. V gene TRBV18 combines with J gene TRBJ2-1; D perhaps matches TRBD2 (6 bases). Germline V gives CDR1 KGHSH, CDR2 LQKENI. The CDR3 runs to 14 residues. Trimming took 3 bases from V and 6 from J, leaving 12 bases between them. The CDR3 nucleotides are TGTGCCAGCTCACCGCGGAGGGGAGGCAATGAGCAGTTCTTC. It yields the protein CASSPRRGGNEQFF.

The rearrangement links TRBV2 to TRBJ2-7; 10 nucleotides align to TRBD2. V shed 5 bases and J 6 bases; nucleotides not matched to a gene: 7. Germline V gene lookup returns CDR1 SNHLY and CDR2 FYNNEI. This CDR3 has 14 residues. Written as DNA, the CDR3 is TGTGCCAGCAGTAGGGCTAGCGGGGGTGGCGAGCAGTACTTC. This translates into CASSRASGGGEQYF.

This clone was detected once. The chain joins TRBV5-4 to TRBJ2-3, with D tentatively TRBD2 (6 bases). Trimming removed 2 bases from V and 0 bases from J, with 13 bases in between. Germline assignment: CDR1 SGHNT and CDR2 YYREEE (reference sequence). The CDR3 contains 16 residues. CDR3 in amino acids: CASSLPGLQSTDTQYF. CDR3 DNA sequence: TGTGCCAGCAGCTTACCGGGACTCCAGAGCACAGATACGCAGTATTTT.

J is TRBJ2-2 and V is TRBV19; tentative D call: TRBD1 (6 bases). The CDR3 is 13 residues long. The germline V gene has CDR1 LNHDA and CDR2 SQIVND (reference sequence). Trimming took off 6 bases at V and 5 bases at J, with 10 bases between the two ends. CDR3 residues: CASRLQGTGELFF. The DNA for the CDR3 is TGTGCCAGTAGGTTACAGGGAACCGGGGAGCTGTTTTTT.

The chain joins TRBV7-8 to TRBJ1-4, with a weak D call TRBD1 (6 bases). CDR1 and CDR2 (germline): SGHVS, FQNEAQ. V lost 4 bases and J lost 2, with 20 bases in between. CDR3 size: 18 residues. The CDR3 DNA follows: TGTGCCAGCAGCTCCCCGGTTGGCAGGGGAGGCACTAATGAAAAACTGTTTTTT. Its translation is CASSSPVGRGGTNEKLFF. The whole variable domain, remainder taken from reference TRBV7-8 and TRBJ1-4, is GAGVSQSPRYKVAKRGQDVALRCDPISGHVSLFWYQQALGQGPEFLTYFQNEAQLDKSGLPSDRFFAERPEGSVSTLKIQRTQQEDSAVYLCASSSPVGRGGTNEKLFFGSGTQLSVL.

The rearrangement joins TRBV7-9 to TRBJ2-5; D gene ambiguous. Trimming left V 5 bases short and J 1 base short, with 5 bases between. From germline, CDR1 is SEHNR and CDR2 FQNEAQ (reference sequence). The CDR3 length is 12 residues. CDR3 loop: CASSRTQETQYF. In nucleotides, the CDR3 is TGTGCCAGCAGCCGTACCCAAGAGACCCAGTACTTC.

This sequence joins TRBV6-1 and TRBJ2-5; 11 positions match TRBD1. The trim removed 7 bases at V and 4 bases at J, leaving 8 bases unmatched. Germline CDR1 reads MNHNS; CDR2 reads SASEGT. CDR3 size: 15 residues. Here the CDR3 DNA reads TGTGCCAGCACCCTCAGGACAGGGGGCTTAGAGACCCAGTACTTC. Translating gives CASTLRTGGLETQYF.

This clone was seen only once. The chain joins TRBV30 to TRBJ2-1, with D perhaps matching TRBD2 (6 bases). The germline gives CDR1 GTSNPN, CDR2 SVGIG (reference sequence). The length of the CDR3 is 13 residues. The V and J ends lost 0 bases and 7 bases respectively, with 10 bases between them. The CDR3 here is CAWSVLRGNEQFF. In DNA, the CDR3 is TGTGCCTGGAGTGTACTCCGGGGGAATGAGCAGTTCTTC.

In regard to this clone: Given the absence of the conserved phenylalanine or tryptophan at the CDR3 end, a read error is likely. No DNA is shown, since the ends of the CDR3 on it are uncertain; the CDR3 is the one TCRdb lists. This chain uses TRBV5-1 with TRBJ2-7; the listed D gene, TRBD1, was not tested against the DNA. Germline V CDR1 and CDR2: SGHRS, YFSETQ. The CDR3 totals 14 residues, both ends included. The chain's CDR3 is CARNPFLGQGGFLT.

V gene TRBV7-8 combines with J gene TRBJ2-6; D not certain. CDR1 is SGHVS and CDR2 is FQNEAQ in the germline V gene. The CDR3 is made up of 13 amino acids. Deletions cut 0 bases from V and 4 bases from J, with 1 base between. This CDR3 reads CASSLAGANVLTF. The CDR3 bases are TGTGCCAGCAGCTTAGCCGGGGCCAACGTCCTGACTTTC.

The V gene is TRBV14, the J gene TRBJ1-6; D call uncertain. With 4 bases removed from V and 8 bases from J, the gap between germline ends came to 9 bases. Germline V gives CDR1 SGHDN, CDR2 FVKESK. CDR3 length: 13 residues. The chain's CDR3 is CASSRQLDSPLHF. CDR3 coding DNA: TGTGCCAGCAGCCGCCAACTTGATTCACCCCTCCACTTT.

The rearrangement joins TRBV5-6 to TRBJ1-2; 7 bases are a match to TRBD1. This CDR3 has 14 amino acids. Germline loops: CDR1 SGHDT, CDR2 YYEEEE. V dropped 2 bases and J dropped 6; count of bases not matched to a gene: 7. This chain's CDR3 is CASSLTGAPHGYTF. Here the CDR3 DNA reads TGTGCCAGCAGCTTAACAGGGGCTCCTCATGGCTACACCTTC.

V gene TRBV15 combines with J gene TRBJ2-7, with a possible D match to TRBD1 (6 bases). Germline values: CDR1 LNHNV, CDR2 YYDKDF (reference sequence). The length of the CDR3 is 15 residues. V shed 0 bases and J shed 2 bases, with 11 bases lying between them. CDR3 sequence: CATSRDYQGPYEQYF. In DNA, the CDR3 is TGTGCCACCAGCAGAGATTACCAGGGGCCCTACGAGCAGTACTTC.

This clone came up once. CDR3 nucleotide sequence: TGTGCCAGCAGCTTGGCAGGGGTGGATCAGCCCCAGCATTTT. Translation: CASSLAGVDQPQHF. The V and J genes are TRBV5-4 and TRBJ1-5; a weak D match, TRBD1 (6 bases). Germline V lookup: CDR1 SGHNT, CDR2 YYREEE (reference sequence). With 0 bases removed from V and 5 bases from J, the gap between germline ends came to 9 bases. The CDR3 extends over 14 amino acids.

Regarding this clone: Germline is not matched at one junction end, which may reflect a read error. V gene TRBV9 combines with J gene TRBJ1-2, with TRBD1 as a possible D gene (5 bases). CDR1 is SGDLS and CDR2 is YYNGEE in the germline V gene. CDR3 length: 15 amino acids. CDR3 DNA: TGTGCCAGCAGCGTAGACGGGAGGGGAGCCCATGGCTGCACCTTC. Its protein is CASSVDGRGAHGCTF.